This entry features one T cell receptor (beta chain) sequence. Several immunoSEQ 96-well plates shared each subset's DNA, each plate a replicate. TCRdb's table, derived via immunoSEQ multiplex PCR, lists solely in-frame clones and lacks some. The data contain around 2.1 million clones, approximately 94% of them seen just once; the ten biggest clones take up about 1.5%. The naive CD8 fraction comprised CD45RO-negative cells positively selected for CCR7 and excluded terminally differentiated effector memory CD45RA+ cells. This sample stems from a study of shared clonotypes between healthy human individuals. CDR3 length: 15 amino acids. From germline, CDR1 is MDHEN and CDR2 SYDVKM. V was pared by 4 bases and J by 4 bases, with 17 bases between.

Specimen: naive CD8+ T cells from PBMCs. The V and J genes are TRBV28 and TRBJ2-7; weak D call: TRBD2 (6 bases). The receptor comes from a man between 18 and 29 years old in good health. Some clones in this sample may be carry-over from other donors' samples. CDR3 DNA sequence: TGTGCCAGCAGTTACGGGACTCCCGCAAAGTACGAGCAGTACTTC. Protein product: CASSYGTPAKYEQYF.